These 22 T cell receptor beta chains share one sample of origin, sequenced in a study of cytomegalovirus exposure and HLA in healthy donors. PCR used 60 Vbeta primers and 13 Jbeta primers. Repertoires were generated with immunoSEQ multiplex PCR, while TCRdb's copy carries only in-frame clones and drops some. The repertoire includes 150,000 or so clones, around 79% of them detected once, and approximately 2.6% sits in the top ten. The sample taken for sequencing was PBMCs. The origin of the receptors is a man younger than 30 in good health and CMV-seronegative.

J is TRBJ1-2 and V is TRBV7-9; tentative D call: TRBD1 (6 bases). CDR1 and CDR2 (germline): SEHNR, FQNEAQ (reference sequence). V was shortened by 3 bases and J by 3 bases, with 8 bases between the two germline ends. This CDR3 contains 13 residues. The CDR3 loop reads CASSFRTDYGYTF. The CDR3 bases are TGTGCCAGCAGCTTTAGGACAGACTATGGCTACACCTTC.

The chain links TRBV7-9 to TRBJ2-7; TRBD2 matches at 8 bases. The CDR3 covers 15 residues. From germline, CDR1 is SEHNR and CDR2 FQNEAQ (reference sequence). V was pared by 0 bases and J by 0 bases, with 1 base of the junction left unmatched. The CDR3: CASSLAGTSSYEQYV. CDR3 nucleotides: TGTGCCAGCAGCTTAGCGGGGACTAGCTCCTACGAGCAGTACGTC.

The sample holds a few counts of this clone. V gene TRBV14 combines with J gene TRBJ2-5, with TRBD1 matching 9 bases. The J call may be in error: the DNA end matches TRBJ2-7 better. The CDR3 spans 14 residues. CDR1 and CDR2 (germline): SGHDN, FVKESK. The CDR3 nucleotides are TGTGCCAGCAGCCTAGACCACAGGGGGCGCGAGCAGTACTTC. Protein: CASSLDHRGREQYF.

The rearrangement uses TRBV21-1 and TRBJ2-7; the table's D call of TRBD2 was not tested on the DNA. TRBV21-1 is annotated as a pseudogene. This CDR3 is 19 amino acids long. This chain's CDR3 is CATGAVNGSGGAGSYEQYV. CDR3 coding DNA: TGTGCCACAGGGGCGGTAAATGGGAGCGGGGGGGCGGGGTCCTACGAGCAGTACGTC.

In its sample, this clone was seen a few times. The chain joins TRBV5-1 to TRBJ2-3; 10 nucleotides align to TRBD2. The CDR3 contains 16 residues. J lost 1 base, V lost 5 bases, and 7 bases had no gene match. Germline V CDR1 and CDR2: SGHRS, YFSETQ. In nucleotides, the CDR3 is TGCGCCAGCAGTTATATAGCGGGGGGTGGCACAGATACGCAGTATTTT. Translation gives CASSYIAGGGTDTQYF.

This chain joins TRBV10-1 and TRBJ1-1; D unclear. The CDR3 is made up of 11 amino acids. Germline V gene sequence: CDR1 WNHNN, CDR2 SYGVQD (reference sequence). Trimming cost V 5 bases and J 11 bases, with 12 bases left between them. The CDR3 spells CASSLLPGAFF. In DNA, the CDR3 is TGCGCCAGCAGTCTTCTACCCGGGGCTTTCTTT.

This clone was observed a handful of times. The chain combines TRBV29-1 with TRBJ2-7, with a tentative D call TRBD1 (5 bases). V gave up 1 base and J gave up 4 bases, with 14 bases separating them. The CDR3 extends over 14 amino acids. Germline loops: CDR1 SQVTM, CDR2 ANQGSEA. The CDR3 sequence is CSVEVRQGVYEQYV. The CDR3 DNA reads TGCAGCGTTGAAGTGCGGCAGGGTGTGTACGAGCAGTACGTC.

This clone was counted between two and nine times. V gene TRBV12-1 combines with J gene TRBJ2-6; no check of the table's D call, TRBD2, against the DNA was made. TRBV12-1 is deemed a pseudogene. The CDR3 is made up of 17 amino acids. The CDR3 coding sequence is TGTGCCAGCAGCCTAGGAATACCCTGCCCTGGGGCCAACGTCCTGACTTTC. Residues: CASSLGIPCPGANVLTF.

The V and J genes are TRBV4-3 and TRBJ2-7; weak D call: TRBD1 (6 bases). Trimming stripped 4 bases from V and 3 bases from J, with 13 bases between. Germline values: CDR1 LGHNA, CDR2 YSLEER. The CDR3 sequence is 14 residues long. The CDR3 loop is CASSPAPDSYEQYF. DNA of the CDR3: TGCGCCAGCAGCCCGGCCCCGGACAGCTACGAGCAGTACTTC.

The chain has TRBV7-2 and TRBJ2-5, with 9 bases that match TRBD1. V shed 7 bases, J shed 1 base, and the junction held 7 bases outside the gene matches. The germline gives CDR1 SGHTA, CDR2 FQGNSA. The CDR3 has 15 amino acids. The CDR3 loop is CASTPDRGAQETQYF. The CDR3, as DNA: TGTGCCAGCACCCCGGACAGGGGAGCCCAAGAGACCCAGTACTTC.

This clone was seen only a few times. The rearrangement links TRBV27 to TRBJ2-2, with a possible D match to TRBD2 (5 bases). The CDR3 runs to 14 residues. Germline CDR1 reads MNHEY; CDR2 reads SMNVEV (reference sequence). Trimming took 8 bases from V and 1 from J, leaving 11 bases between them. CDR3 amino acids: CASSELENTGELFF. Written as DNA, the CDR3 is TGTGCCAGCTCGGAACTAGAGAACACCGGGGAGCTGTTTTTT.

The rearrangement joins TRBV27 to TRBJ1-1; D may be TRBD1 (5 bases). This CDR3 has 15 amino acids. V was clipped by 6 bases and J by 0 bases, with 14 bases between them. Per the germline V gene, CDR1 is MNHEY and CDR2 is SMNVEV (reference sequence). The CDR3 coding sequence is TGTGCCAGCAGCACCAGGGCCGAGCTGAACACTGAAGCTTTCTTT. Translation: CASSTRAELNTEAFF.

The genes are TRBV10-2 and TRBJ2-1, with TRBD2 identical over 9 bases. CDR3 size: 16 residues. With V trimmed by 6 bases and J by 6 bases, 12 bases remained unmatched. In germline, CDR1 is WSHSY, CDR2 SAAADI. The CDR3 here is CASSDPASGGSNEQFF. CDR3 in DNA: TGCGCCAGCAGCGACCCCGCCAGCGGGGGGAGCAATGAGCAGTTCTTC.

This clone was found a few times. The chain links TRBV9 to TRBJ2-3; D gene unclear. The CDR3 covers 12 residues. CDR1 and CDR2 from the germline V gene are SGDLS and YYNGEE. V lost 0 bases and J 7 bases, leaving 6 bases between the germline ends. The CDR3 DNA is TGTGCCAGCAGCGTAGAACTAAATACGCAGTATTTT. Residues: CASSVELNTQYF.

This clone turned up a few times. CDR3 bases: TGTGCCAGCAGTGAATCAGGGGTGAGCTCACCCCTCCACTTT. Translated: CASSESGVSSPLHF. The chain has TRBV6-1 and TRBJ1-6; D perhaps matches TRBD1 (6 bases). The CDR3 consists of 14 residues. Germline loops: CDR1 MNHNS, CDR2 SASEGT. With 2 bases removed from V and 10 bases from J, the gap between germline ends came to 12 bases.

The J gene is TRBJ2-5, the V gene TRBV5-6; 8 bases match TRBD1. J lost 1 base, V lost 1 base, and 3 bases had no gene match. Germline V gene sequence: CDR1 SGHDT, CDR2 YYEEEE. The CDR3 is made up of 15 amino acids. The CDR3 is CASSLRTGGQETQYF. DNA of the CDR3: TGTGCCAGCAGCTTGAGAACAGGGGGCCAAGAGACCCAGTACTTC.

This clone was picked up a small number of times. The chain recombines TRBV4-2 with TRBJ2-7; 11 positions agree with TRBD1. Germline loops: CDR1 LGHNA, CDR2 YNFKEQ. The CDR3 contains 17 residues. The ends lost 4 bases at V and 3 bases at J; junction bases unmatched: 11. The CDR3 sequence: CASSPLSGTGGNYEQYF. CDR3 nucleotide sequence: TGTGCCAGCAGCCCCTTGAGTGGGACAGGGGGAAACTACGAGCAGTACTTC.

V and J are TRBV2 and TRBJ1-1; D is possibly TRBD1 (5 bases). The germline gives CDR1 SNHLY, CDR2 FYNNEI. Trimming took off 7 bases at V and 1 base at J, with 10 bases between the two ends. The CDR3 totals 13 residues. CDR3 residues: CASITQGNTEAFF. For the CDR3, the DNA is TGTGCCAGCATTACCCAGGGGAACACTGAAGCTTTCTTT.

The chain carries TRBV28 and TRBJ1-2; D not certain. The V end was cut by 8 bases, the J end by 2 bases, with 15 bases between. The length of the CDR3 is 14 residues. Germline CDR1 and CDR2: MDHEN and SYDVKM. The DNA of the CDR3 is TGTGCCAGCCTCTCTAATCGGCGGAACTATGGCTACACCTTC. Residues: CASLSNRRNYGYTF.

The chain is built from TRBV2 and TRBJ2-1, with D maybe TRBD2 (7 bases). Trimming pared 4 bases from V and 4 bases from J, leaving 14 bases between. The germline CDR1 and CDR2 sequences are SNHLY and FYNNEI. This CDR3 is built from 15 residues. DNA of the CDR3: TGTGCCAGCAGTGGATCGGGGGGCGGGTACAATGAGCAGTTCTTC. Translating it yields CASSGSGGGYNEQFF.

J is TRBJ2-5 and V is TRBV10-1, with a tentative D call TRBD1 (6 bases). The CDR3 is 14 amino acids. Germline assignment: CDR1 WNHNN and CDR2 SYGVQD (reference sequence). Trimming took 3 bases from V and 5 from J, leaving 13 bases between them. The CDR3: CASSDGRGRETQYF. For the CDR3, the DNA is TGCGCCAGCAGTGATGGCAGGGGCCGGGAGACCCAGTACTTC.

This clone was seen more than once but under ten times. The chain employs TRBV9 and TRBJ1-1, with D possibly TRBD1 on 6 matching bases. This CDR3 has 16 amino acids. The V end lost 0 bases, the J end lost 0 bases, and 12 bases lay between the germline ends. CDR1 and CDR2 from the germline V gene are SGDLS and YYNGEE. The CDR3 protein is CASSVDFWTVNTEAFF. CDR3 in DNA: TGTGCCAGCAGCGTAGATTTTTGGACAGTGAACACTGAAGCTTTCTTT.